A selection of T cell receptor beta chains follows, all from one sample in a study of blood T cell repertoires in COVID-19. Method: immunoSEQ multiplex PCR; TCRdb's copy keeps in-frame clones and lacks some. The table shows some 80,000 clones, with 79% occurring only once. Sample: peripheral blood. Receptors originate from a woman older than 75 with active or convalescent COVID-19. The CDR3 runs from the conserved cysteine through the conserved F or W. The D gene is left open where the match is weak. Clone size appears in some rows only: once, few, many, or a class for an expanded clone.

j_call v_call clone_size d_call cdr3_aa cdr3_nt
TRBJ2-3 TRBV11-2 - - CASSFRGASSGTDTQYF TGTGCCAGCAGCTTCCGAGGGGCGTCTAGCGGCACAGATACGCAGTATTTT
TRBJ1-2 TRBV15 - TRBD1 CATSRDAAGGAGYTF TGTGCCACCAGCAGAGACGCCGCAGGGGGCGCGGGCTACACCTTC
TRBJ2-2 TRBV9 - - CASSARSTGELFF TGTGCCAGCAGCGCCAGAAGTACCGGGGAGCTGTTTTTT
TRBJ2-1 TRBV7-6 few - CASSLDRDTYNEQFF TGTGCCAGCAGCTTAGACCGGGACACTTACAATGAGCAGTTCTTC
TRBJ1-5 TRBV19 - TRBD1 CASSNGGQGNQPQHF TGTGCCAGTAGTAACGGGGGACAGGGCAATCAGCCCCAGCATTTT
TRBJ2-3 TRBV27 - TRBD2 CASIGLGTDTQYF TGTGCCAGCATAGGACTAGGCACAGATACGCAGTATTTT
TRBJ2-4 TRBV9 - TRBD2 CASSVGPAGGSGKNIQYF TGTGCCAGCAGCGTAGGCCCAGCGGGAGGGTCGGGGAAAAACATTCAGTACTTC
TRBJ2-1 TRBV7-2 once TRBD2 CASSLALAGANEQFF TGTGCCAGCAGCTTAGCCCTAGCGGGGGCTAATGAGCAGTTCTTC
TRBJ2-7 TRBV7-8 - - CASSLSGGTGNAYEQYF TGTGCCAGCAGCTTATCGGGGGGGACAGGGAATGCCTACGAGCAGTACTTC
TRBJ1-3 TRBV5-1 - TRBD1 CASSLETGSGNTIYF TGCGCCAGCAGCTTGGAGACAGGGTCTGGAAACACCATATATTTT
TRBJ1-1 TRBV5-6 few - CASSGRLAGARNTEAFF TGTGCCAGCAGCGGGCGTTTGGCGGGGGCGAGGAACACTGAAGCTTTCTTT
TRBJ1-2 TRBV2 - TRBD1 CASNDGQGHGYTF TGTGCCAGCAACGACGGACAGGGCCATGGCTACACCTTC
TRBJ1-2 TRBV28 - TRBD1 CASSQTGGAGYTF TGTGCCAGCAGCCAGACAGGGGGCGCGGGCTACACCTTC
TRBJ1-3 TRBV5-6 - - CASSLSPTSGNTIYF TGTGCCAGCAGCTTGAGTCCCACGAGTGGAAACACCATATATTTT
TRBJ2-1 TRBV5-4 - TRBD2 CASSLNLRGGGDEQFF TGTGCCAGCAGCTTGAACTTACGGGGGGGCGGCGATGAGCAGTTCTTC
TRBJ1-4 TRBV6-5 - - CASSQSRGSDEKLFF TGTGCCAGCAGTCAAAGCCGAGGGAGCGATGAAAAACTGTTTTTT